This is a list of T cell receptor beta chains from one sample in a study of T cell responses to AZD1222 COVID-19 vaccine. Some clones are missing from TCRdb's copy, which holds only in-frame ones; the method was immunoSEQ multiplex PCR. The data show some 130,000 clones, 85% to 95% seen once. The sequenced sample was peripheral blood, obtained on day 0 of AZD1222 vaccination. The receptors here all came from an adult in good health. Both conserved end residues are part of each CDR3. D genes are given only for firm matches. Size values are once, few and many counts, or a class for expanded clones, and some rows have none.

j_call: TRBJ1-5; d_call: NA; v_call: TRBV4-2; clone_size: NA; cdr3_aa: CASSQEARQYYQPQHF; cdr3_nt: TGTGCCAGCAGCCAAGAGGCCCGACAGTACTATCAGCCCCAGCATTTT
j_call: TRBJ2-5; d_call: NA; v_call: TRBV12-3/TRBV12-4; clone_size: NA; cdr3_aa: CASSWGGETQYF; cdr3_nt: TGTGCCAGCAGTTGGGGTGGAGAGACCCAGTACTTC
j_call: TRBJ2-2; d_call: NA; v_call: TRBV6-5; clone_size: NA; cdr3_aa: CASSGGAPGGELFF; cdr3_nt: TGTGCCAGCTCGGGTGGGGCGCCGGGCGGGGAGCTGTTTTTT
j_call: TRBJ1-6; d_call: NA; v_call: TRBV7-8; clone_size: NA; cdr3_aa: CASSLLGQGSSYNSPLHF; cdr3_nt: TGTGCCAGCAGCTTACTCGGGCAGGGGAGCTCCTATAATTCACCCCTCCACTTT
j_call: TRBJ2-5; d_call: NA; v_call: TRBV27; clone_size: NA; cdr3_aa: CASSLYWAATQETQYF; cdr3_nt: TGTGCCAGCAGTTTATACTGGGCCGCCACCCAAGAGACCCAGTACTTC
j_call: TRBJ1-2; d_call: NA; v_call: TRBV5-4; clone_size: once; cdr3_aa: CASHSWGGVYGYTF; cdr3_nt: TGTGCCAGCCACTCATGGGGGGGCGTCTATGGCTACACCTTC
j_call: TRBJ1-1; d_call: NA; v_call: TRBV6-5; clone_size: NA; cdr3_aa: CATSPSGNTEAFF; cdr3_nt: TGTGCCACCTCCCCTAGTGGGAACACTGAAGCTTTCTTT
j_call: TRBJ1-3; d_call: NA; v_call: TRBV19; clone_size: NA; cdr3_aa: CASTMAGTGNTIYF; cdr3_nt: TGTGCCAGTACTATGGCGGGGACTGGAAACACCATATATTTT
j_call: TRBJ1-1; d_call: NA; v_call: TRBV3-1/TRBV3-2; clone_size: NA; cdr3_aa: CASSQVSRNTEAFF; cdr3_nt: TGTGCCAGCAGCCAAGTTTCGAGGAACACTGAAGCTTTCTTT
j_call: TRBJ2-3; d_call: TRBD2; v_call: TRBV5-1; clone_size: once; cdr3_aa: CASSLRLAGEDTQYF; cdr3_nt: TGCGCCAGCAGCTTGCGACTAGCGGGAGAAGATACGCAGTATTTT
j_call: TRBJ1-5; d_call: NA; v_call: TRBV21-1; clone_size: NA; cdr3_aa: CASSKTVQPQHF; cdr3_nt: TGTGCCAGCAGCAAGACAGTCCAGCCCCAGCATTTT
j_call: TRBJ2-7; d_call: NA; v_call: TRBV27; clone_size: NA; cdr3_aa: CASSELSGNTYEQYF; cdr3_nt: TGTGCCAGCAGTGAACTCTCAGGAAATACCTACGAGCAGTACTTC
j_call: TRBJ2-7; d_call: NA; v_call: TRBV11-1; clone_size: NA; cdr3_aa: CASSLNGAGSFPEQYF; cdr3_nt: TGTGCCAGCAGCTTAAATGGGGCAGGGTCCTTCCCCGAGCAGTACTTC
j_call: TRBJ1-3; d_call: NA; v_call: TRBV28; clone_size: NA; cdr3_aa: CASSFSGNTIYF; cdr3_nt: TGTGCCAGCAGTTTTTCGGGAAACACCATATATTTT
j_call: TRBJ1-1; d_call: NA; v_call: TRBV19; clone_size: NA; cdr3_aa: CASSIGGIMNTEAFF; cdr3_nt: TGTGCCAGTAGTATAGGAGGGATCATGAACACTGAAGCTTTCTTT
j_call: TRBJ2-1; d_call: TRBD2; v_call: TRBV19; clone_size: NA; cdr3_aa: CASTLAGVHNEQFF; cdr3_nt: TGTGCCAGTACCCTAGCGGGAGTCCACAATGAGCAGTTCTTC
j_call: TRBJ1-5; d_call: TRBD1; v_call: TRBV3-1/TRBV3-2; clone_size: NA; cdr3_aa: CASSPQPTGALSQPQHF; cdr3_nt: TGTGCCAGCAGCCCACAGCCTACAGGGGCCCTCAGCCAGCCCCAGCATTTT
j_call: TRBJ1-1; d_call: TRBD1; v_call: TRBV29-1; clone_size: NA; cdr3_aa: CLVGQGGGTEAFF; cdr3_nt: TGTTTAGTGGGACAGGGAGGGGGGACTGAAGCTTTCTTT
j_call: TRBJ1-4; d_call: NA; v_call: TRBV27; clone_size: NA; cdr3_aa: CASSPLSGTNEKLFF; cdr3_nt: TGTGCCAGCAGTCCTCTCTCGGGAACTAATGAAAAACTGTTTTTT
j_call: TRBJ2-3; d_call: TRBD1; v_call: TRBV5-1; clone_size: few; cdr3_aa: CASSLTGGKGTDTQYF; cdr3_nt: TGCGCCAGCAGCCTGACAGGGGGCAAGGGCACAGATACGCAGTATTTT
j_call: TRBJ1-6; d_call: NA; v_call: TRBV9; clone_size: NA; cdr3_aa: CASSRTKDRGPGDSPLHF; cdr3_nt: TGTGCCAGCAGCCGAACAAAAGATAGGGGACCTGGGGATTCACCCCTCCACTTT
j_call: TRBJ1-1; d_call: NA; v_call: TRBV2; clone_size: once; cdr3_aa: CAGSLMNTEAFF; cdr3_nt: TGTGCCGGAAGCCTAATGAACACTGAAGCTTTCTTT
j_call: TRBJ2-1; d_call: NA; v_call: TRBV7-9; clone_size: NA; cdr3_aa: CASSLGAGRGNEQFF; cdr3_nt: TGTGCCAGCAGCTTAGGGGCGGGAAGGGGAAATGAGCAGTTCTTC
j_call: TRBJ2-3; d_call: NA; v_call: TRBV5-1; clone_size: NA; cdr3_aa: CASSLRGSPTDTQYF; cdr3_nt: TGCGCCAGCAGCTTACGGGGGTCCCCCACAGATACGCAGTATTTT
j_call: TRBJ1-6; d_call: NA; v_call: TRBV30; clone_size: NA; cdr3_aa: CAWSRLASPLHF; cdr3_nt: TGTGCCTGGAGCCGATTAGCTTCACCCCTCCACTTT
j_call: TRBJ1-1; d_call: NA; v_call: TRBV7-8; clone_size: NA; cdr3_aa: CASSRGGNTEAFF; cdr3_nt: TGTGCCAGCAGCCGAGGGGGAAACACTGAAGCTTTCTTT
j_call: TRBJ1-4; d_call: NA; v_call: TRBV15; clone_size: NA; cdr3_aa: CATSREAATNEKLFF; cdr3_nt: TGTGCCACCAGCAGAGAAGCCGCAACTAATGAAAAACTGTTTTTT
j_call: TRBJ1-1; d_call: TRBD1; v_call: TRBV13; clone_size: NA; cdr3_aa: CASSLYVWRGLGTEAFF; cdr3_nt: TGTGCCAGCAGCTTATATGTTTGGAGGGGGCTGGGTACTGAAGCTTTCTTT
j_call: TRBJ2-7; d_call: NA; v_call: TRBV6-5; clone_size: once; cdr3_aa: CASSYGSDYEQYF; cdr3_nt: TGTGCCAGCAGTTACGGCTCCGACTACGAGCAGTACTTC
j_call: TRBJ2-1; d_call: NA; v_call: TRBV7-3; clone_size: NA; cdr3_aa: CASSYGTERAQFF; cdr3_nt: TGTGCCAGCAGCTACGGGACTGAAAGGGCGCAGTTCTTC
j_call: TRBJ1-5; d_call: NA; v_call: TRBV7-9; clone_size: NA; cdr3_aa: CASSLDLQPQHF; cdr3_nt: TGTGCCAGCAGCTTAGATCTGCAGCCCCAGCATTTT
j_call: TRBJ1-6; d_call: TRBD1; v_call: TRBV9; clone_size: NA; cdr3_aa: CASSVEGTGVSPLHF; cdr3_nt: TGTGCCAGCAGCGTAGAAGGGACAGGGGTTTCACCCCTCCACTTT
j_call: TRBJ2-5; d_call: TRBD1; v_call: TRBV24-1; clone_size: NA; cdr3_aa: CATSPGTGVYQETQYF; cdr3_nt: TGTGCCACCAGTCCCGGGACAGGGGTCTATCAAGAGACCCAGTACTTC
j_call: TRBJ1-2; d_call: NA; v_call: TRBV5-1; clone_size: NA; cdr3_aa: CASGGLLNYGYTF; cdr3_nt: TGCGCCAGCGGGGGGCTGCTGAACTATGGCTACACCTTC
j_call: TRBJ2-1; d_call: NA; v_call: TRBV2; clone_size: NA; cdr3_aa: CASRSASSSYNEQFF; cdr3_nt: TGTGCCAGCAGGAGCGCCTCTAGCTCCTACAATGAGCAGTTCTTC
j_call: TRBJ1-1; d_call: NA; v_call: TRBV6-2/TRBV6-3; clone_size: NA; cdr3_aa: CASSYTPNTEAFF; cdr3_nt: TGTGCCAGCAGTTACACCCCGAACACTGAAGCTTTCTTT